This record covers a single TCR beta chain. No antigen is known for it. The authors amplified TCR beta CDR3 regions from RNA transcripts. First-round RT-PCR relied on HTBI primers, and a second-round multiplex PCR came next. MiXCR was run by TCRdb on the multiplex PCR reads, yielding one entry per CDR3 protein. Among some 400,000 distinct CDR3 sequences listed, around 19% were seen once. Germline CDR1 reads MNHNS; CDR2 reads SASEGT. The CDR3 loop spans 14 amino acids. V gave up 1 base and J gave up 11 bases, with 12 bases separating them. This specimen comes from a study of Graves' ophthalmopathy and Graves' hyperthyroidism. Whole-study results and caveats: With about 71% sensitivity and approximately 73% specificity, the model predicted ophthalmopathy progression.

The chain uses TRBV6-1 and TRBJ1-6, with TRBD1 as a possible D gene (5 bases). This TCR derives from a woman under 30 with Graves' ophthalmopathy. The sample taken for sequencing was peripheral blood. This CDR3 is CASSEGAGLTPLHF. The CDR3 DNA reads as TGTGCCAGCAGTGAAGGTGCAGGGTTGACACCCCTCCACTTT.